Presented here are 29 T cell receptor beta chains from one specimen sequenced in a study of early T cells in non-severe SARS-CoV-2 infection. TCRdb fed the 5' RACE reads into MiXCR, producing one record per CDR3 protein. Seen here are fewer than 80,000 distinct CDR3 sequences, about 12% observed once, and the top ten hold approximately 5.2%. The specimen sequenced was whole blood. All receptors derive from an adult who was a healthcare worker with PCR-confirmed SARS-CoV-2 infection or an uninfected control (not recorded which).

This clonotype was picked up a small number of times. CDR3 in amino acids: CASNYGVNYEQYF. DNA of the CDR3: TGTGCCAGCAACTATGGGGTGAATTACGAGCAGTACTTC. V and J are TRBV13 and TRBJ2-7; D remains ambiguous. This CDR3 has 13 amino acids. V was pared by 7 bases and J by 4 bases, with 14 bases between. CDR1 and CDR2 from the germline V gene are PRHDT and FYEKMQ (reference sequence).

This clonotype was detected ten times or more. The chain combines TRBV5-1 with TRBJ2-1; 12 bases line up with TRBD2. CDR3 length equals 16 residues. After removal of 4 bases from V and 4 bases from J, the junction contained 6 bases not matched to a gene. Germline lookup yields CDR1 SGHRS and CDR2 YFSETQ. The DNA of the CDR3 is TGCGCCAGCAGCCGGCTAGCGGGGGGGCGTTACAATGAGCAGTTCTTC. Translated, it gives CASSRLAGGRYNEQFF. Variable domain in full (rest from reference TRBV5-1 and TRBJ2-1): KAGVTQTPRYLIKTRGQQVTLSCSPISGHRSVSWYQQTPGQGLQFLFEYFSETQRNKGNFPGRFSGRQFSNSRSEMNVSTLELGDSALYLCASSRLAGGRYNEQFFGPGTRLTVL.

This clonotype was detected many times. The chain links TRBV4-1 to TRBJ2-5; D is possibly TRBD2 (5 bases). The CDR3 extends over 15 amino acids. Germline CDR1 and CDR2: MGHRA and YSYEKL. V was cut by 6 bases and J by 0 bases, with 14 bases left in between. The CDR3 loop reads CASSLEGSYQETQYF. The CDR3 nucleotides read TGCGCCAGCAGTCTAGAGGGTTCGTACCAAGAGACCCAGTACTTC.

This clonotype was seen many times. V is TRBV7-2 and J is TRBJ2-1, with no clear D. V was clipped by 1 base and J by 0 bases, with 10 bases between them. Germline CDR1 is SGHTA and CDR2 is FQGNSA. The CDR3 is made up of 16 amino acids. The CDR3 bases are TGTGCCAGCAGCTTAGTTCAGTCTAGCTCCTACAATGAGCAGTTCTTC. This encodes CASSLVQSSSYNEQFF.

Here the CDR3 DNA reads TGTGCCAGCAGCTTGCTGGGACAGGGAAGTCAGCCCCAGCATTTT. The encoded protein is CASSLLGQGSQPQHF. The chain links TRBV5-6 to TRBJ1-5, with 9 bases that match TRBD1. The CDR3 has 15 amino acids. Germline V gene sequence: CDR1 SGHDT, CDR2 YYEEEE. V shed 1 base, J shed 6 bases, and the junction held 5 bases outside the gene matches.

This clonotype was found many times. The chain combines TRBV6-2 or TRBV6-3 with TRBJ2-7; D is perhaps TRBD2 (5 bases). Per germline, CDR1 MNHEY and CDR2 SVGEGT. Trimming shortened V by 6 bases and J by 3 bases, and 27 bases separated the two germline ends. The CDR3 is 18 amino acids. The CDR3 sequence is CASRKGGLADLLIYEQYF. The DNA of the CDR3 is TGTGCCAGCAGGAAGGGTGGGCTAGCCGATCTTCTAATCTACGAGCAGTACTTC.

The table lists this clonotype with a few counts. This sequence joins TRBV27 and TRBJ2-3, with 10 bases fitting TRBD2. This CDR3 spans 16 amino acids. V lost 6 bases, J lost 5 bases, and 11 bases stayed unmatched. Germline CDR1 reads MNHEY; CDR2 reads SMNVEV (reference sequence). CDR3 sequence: CASRTLAGVQGDTQYF. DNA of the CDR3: TGTGCCAGCAGAACCCTAGCGGGAGTTCAGGGAGATACGCAGTATTTT.

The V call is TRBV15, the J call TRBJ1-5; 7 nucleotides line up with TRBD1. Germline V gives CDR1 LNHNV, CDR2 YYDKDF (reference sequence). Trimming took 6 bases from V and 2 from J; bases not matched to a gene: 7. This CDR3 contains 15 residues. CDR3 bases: TGTGCCACCAGACTTGACAGGGCGGGCAATCAGCCCCAGCATTTT. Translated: CATRLDRAGNQPQHF.

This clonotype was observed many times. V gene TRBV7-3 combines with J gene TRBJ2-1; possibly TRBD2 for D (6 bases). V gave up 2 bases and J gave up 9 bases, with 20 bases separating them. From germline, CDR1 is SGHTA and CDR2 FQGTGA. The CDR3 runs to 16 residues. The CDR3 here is CASSLGPQGLMGEQFF. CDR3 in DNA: TGTGCCAGCAGCTTAGGACCGCAGGGACTTATGGGTGAGCAGTTCTTC.

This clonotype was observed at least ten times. Here the CDR3 reads CASRITGAGYEQFF. CDR3 DNA sequence: TGTGCCAGTAGGATCACGGGGGCCGGGTATGAGCAGTTCTTC. The V and J genes are TRBV19 and TRBJ2-1; D is tentatively TRBD1 or TRBD2 (6 bases each). The CDR3 totals 14 residues. Germline V lookup: CDR1 LNHDA, CDR2 SQIVND (reference sequence). V was trimmed by 6 bases and J by 8 bases, leaving 17 bases between them.

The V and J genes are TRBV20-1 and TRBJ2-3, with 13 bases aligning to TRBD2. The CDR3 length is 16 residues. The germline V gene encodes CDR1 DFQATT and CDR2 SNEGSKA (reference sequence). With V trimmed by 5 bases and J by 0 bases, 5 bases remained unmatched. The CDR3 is CSAHGLAGASTDTQYF. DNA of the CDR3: TGCAGTGCTCACGGACTAGCGGGAGCTAGCACAGATACGCAGTATTTT.

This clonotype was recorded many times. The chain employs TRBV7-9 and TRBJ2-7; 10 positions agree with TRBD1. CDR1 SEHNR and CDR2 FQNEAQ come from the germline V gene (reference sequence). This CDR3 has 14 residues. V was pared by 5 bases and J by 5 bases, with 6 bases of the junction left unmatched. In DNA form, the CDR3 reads TGTGCCAGCAGCCTGACAGGGGGCAACAACGAGCAGTACTTC. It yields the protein CASSLTGGNNEQYF.

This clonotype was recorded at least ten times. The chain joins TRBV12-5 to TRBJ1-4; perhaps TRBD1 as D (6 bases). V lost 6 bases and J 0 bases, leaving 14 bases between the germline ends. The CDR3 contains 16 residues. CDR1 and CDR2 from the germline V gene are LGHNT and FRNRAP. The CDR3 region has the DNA TGTGCTAGTGGCACGACAGGATTTGCAACTAATGAAAAACTGTTTTTT. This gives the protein CASGTTGFATNEKLFF.

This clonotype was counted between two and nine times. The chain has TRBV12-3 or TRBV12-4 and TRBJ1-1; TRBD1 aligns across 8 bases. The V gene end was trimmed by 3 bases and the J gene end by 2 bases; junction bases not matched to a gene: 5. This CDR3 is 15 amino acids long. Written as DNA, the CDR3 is TGTGCCAGCAGTTTCTCGGGGACAGGAAACACTGAAGCTTTCTTT. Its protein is CASSFSGTGNTEAFF.

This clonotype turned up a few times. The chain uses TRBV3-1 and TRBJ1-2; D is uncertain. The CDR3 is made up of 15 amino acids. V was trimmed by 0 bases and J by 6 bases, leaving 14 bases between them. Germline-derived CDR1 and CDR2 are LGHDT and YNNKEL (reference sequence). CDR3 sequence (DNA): TGTGCCAGCAGCCAAGATCCTGGTGGCAGACATGGCTACACCTTC. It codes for CASSQDPGGRHGYTF.

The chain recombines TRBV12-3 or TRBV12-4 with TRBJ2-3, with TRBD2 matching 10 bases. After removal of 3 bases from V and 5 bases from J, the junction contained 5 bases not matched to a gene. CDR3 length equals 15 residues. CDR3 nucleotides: TGTGCCAGCAGTTTGAGCGGGAGGGCCGGAGATACGCAGTATTTT. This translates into CASSLSGRAGDTQYF.

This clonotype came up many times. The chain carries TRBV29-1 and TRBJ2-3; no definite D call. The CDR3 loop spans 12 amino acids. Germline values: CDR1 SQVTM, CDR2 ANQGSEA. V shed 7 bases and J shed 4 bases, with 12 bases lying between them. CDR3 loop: CSGRSGADTQYF. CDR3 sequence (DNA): TGCAGCGGGCGGTCCGGCGCAGATACGCAGTATTTT.

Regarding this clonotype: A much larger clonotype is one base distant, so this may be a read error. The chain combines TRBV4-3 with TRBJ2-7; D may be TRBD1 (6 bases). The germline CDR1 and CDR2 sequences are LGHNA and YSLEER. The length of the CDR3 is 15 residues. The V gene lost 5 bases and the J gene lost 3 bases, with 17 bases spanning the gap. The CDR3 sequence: CASSKGPRGNYEQYF. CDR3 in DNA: TGCGCCAGCAGCAAAGGGCCTAGGGGGAACTACGAGCAGTACTTC.

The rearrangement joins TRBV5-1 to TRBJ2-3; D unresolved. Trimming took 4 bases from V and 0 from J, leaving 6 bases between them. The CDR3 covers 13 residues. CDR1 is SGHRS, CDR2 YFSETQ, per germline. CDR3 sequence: CASSNPSTDTQYF. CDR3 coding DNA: TGCGCCAGCAGCAACCCGAGCACAGATACGCAGTATTTT.

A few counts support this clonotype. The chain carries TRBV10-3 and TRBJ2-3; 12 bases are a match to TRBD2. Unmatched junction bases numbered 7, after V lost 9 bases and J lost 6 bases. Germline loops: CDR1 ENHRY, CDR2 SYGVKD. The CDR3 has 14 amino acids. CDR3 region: CAIASSGGADTQYF. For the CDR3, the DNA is TGTGCCATAGCCTCTAGCGGGGGGGCGGATACGCAGTATTTT.

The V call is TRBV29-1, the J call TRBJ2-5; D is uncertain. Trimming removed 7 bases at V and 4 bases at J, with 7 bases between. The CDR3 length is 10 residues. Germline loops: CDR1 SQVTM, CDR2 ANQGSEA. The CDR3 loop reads CSAVRETQYF. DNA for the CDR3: TGCAGCGCTGTTAGAGAGACCCAGTACTTC.

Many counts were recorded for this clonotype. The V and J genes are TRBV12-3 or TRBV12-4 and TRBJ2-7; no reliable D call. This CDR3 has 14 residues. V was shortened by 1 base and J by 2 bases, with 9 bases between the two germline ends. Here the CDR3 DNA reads TGTGCCAGCAGTTTAGGCAGCCCAACCTACGAGCAGTACTTC. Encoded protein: CASSLGSPTYEQYF.

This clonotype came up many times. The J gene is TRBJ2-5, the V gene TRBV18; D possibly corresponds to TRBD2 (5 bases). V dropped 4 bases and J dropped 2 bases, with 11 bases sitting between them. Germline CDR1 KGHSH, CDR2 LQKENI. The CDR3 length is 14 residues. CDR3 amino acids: CASSRLDFQETQYF. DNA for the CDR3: TGTGCCAGCTCACGATTGGACTTTCAAGAGACCCAGTACTTC. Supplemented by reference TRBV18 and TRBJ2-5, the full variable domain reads NAGVMQNPRHLVRRRGQEARLRCSPMKGHSHVYWYRQLPEEGLKFMVYLQKENIIDESGMPKERFSAEFPKEGPSILRIQQVVRGDSAAYFCASSRLDFQETQYFGPGTRLLVL.

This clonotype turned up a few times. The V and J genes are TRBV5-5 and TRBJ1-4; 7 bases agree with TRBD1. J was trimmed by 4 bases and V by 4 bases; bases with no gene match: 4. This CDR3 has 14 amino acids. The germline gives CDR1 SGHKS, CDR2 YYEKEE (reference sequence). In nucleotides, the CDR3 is TGTGCCAGCAGCAGACAGGGATTTAATGAAAAACTGTTTTTT. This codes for CASSRQGFNEKLFF.

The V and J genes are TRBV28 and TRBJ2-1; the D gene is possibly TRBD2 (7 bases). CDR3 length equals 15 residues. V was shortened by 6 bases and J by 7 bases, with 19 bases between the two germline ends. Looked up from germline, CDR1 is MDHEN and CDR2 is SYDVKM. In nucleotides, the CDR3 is TGTGCCAGCAGCCCCAGGGGCGGGAGAGGGAATGAGCAGTTCTTC. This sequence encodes CASSPRGGRGNEQFF. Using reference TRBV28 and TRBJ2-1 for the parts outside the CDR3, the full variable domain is DVKVTQSSRYLVKRTGEKVFLECVQDMDHENMFWYRQDPGLGLRLIYFSYDVKMKEKGDIPEGYSVSREKKERFSLILESASTNQTSMYLCASSPRGGRGNEQFFGPGTRLTVL.

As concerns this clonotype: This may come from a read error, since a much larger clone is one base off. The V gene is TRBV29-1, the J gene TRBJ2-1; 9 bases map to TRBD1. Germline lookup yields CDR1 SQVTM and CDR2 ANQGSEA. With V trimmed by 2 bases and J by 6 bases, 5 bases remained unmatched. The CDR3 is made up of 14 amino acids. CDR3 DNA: TGCAGCGTTGAAAGACAGGGGGTGATCAATGAGCAGTTCTTC. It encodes CSVERQGVINEQFF.

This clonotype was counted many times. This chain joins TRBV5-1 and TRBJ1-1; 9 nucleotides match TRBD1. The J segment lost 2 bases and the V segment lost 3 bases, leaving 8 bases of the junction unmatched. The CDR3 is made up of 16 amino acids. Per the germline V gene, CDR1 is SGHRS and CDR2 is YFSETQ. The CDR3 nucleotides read TGCGCCAGCAGCTATTCACCGGGACAGGGTAACACTGAAGCTTTCTTT. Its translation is CASSYSPGQGNTEAFF.

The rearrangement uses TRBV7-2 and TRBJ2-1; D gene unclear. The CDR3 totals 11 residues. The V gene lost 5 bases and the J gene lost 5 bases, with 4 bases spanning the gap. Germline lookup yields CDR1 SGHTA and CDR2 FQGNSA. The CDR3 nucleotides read TGTGCCAGCAGCCCTGACAATGAGCAGTTCTTC. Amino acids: CASSPDNEQFF.

The CDR3 nucleotides are TGCGCCAGCAGCCTGACTCACTACAATGAGCAGTTCTTC. It is translated as CASSLTHYNEQFF. V gene TRBV5-1 combines with J gene TRBJ2-1; D gene uncertain. V lost 4 bases and J lost 3, with 8 bases in between. CDR1 and CDR2 (germline): SGHRS, YFSETQ. The CDR3 is 13 residues long.